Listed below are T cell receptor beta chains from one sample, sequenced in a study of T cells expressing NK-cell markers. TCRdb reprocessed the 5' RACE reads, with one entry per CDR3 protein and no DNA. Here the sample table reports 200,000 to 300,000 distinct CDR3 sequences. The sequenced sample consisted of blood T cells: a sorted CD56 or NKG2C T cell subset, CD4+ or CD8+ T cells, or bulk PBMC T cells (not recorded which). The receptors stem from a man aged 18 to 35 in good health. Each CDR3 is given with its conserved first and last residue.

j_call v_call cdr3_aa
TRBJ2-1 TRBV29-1 CSVEVNRQGNEQFF
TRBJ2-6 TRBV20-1 CSATDRLGANVLTF
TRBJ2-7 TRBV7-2 CASSFSAYEQYF
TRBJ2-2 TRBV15 CATSRVVGTGTGELFF
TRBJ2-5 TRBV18 CASSPGLQETQYF
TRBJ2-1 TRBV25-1 CASSPSGTIHEQFF
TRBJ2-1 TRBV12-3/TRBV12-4 CASSSIAGARNEQFF
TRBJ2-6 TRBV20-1 CSAIRTGGSGANVLTF
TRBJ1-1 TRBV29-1 CSVPSKSGNTEAFF
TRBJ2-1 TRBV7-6 CASSLGLAGVHEQFF
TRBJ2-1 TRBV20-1 CSAGDRVYNEQFF
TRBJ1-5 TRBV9 CASSQTGRNQPQHF
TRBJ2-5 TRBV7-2 CASRKTNQETQYF
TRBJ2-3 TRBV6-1 CASRTGGSTDTQYF
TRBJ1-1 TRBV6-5 CASSYSIQGKAEAFF
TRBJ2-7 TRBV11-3 CASSPGVGGTKSYEQYF
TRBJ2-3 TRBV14 CASSQERQGATDTQYF
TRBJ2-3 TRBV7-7 CASSPRLFGGSGTDTQYF
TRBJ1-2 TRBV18 CASSPGQGLSGYTF
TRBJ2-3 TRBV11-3 CASSPSYQRNTDTQYF
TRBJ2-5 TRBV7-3 CASSSLPQETQYF
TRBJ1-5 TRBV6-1 CASSQSGNQPQHF
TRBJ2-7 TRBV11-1 CASSMGLAGLLSSYEQYF
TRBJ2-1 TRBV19 CASSFTVVHEQFF
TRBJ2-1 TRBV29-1 CSAARQGGTYNEQFF
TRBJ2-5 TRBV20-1 CSASDGGMETQYF
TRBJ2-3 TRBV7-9 CASSFYENTQYF
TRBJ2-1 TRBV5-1 CASSLSSLRSNEQFF
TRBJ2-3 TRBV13 CASSLSSGRVLTDTQYF
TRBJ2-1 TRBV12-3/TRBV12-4 CASRAGLNSEQFF
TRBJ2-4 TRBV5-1 CASSPEPGQGGNIQYF
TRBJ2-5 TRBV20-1 CSASYGVSYVEETQYF
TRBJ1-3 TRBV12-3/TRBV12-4 CASSPGGQSLHLSGNTIYF
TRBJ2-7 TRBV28 CASRSGGVYEQYF
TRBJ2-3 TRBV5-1 CASSLSSGGDTQYF
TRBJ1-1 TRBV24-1 CATSGVTGHSSNTEAFF
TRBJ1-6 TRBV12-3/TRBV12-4 CASSAYGARNSPLHF
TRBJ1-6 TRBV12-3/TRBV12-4 CASRMGSPLHF
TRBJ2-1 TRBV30 CAWSSGVYNEQFF
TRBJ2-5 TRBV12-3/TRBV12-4 CASSGTLAVQETQYF
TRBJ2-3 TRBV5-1 CASSPTSGTLYGDTQYF
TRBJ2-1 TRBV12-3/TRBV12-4 CASSWWGGAYNEQFF
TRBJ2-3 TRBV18 CASSPRQGVADTQYF
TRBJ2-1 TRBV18 CASSPRGTGTPSSYNEQFF
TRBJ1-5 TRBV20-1 CSALGPSYSNQPQHF
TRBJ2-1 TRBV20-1 CRAGGAYNEQFF
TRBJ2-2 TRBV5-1 CASSPKEAGTGELFF
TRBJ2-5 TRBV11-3 CASSGQGAQETQYF
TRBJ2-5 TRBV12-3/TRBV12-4 CASSEGGTRRETQYF
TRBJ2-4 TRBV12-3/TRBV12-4 CASSRRGTGKNIQYF
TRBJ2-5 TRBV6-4 CASSDSETQYF
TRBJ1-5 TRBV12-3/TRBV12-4 CASRDRQHQPQHF
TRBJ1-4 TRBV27 CASSGRLGEKLFF
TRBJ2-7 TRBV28 CASSLPQGVDEQYF
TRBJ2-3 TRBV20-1 CSATGVDERGADTQYF
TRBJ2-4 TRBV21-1 CASSTRVRKGAKNIQYF
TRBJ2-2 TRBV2 CASRKLVSEGELFF
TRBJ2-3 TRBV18 CASRLRDTDTQYF
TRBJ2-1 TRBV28 CASREGTTYNEQFF
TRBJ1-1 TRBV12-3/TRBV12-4 CASSSRGLTEAFF